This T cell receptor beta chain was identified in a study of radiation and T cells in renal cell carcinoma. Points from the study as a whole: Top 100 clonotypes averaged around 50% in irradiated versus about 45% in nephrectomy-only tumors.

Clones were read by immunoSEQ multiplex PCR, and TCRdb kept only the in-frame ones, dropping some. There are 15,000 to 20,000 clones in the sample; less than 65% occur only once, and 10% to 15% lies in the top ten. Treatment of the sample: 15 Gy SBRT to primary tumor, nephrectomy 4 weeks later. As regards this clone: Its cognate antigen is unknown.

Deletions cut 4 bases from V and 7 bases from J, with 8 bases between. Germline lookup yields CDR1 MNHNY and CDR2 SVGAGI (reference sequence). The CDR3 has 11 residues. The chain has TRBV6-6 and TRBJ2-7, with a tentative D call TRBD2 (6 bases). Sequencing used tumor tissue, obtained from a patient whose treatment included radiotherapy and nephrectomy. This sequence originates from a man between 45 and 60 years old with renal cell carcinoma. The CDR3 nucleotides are TGTGCCAGCAGTTCAGCGGGTGAGCAGTACTTC. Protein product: CASSSAGEQYF.